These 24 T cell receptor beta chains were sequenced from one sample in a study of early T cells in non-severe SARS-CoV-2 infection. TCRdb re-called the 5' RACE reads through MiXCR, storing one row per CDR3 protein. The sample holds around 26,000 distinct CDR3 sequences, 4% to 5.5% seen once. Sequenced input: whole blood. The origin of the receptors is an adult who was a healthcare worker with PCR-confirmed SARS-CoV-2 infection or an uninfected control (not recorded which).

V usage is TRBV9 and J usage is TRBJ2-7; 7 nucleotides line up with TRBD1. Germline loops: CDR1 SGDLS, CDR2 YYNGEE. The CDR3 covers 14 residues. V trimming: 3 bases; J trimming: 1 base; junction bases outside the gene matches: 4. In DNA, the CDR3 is TGTGCCAGCAGCGCCACGGGACAGTCCTACGAGCAGTACTTC. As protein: CASSATGQSYEQYF.

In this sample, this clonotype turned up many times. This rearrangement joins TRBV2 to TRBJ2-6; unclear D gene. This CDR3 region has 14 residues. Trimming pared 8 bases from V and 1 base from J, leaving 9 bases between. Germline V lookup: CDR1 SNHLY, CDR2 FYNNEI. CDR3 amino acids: CASRNASGANVLTF. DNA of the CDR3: TGTGCCAGCCGGAACGCGTCTGGGGCCAACGTCCTGACTTTC.

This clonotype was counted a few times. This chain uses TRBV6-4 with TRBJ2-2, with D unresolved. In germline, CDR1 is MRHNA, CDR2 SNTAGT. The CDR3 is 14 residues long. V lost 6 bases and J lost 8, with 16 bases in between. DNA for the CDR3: TGTGCCAGCAGAGTCGACCCCTCTGCGGGGGAGCTGTTTTTT. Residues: CASRVDPSAGELFF.

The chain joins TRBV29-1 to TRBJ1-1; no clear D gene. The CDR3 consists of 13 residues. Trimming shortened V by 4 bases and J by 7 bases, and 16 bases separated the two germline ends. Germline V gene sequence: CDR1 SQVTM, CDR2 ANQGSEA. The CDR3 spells CSVVPVESVEAFF. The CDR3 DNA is TGCAGCGTTGTCCCAGTCGAGTCCGTTGAAGCTTTCTTT.

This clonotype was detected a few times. As DNA, the CDR3 is TGTGCCAGCAGTTTCACGGGTACAGATACGCAGTATTTT. Amino acids: CASSFTGTDTQYF. The rearrangement links TRBV28 to TRBJ2-3; D call uncertain. Germline loops: CDR1 MDHEN, CDR2 SYDVKM. The CDR3 totals 13 residues. V was clipped by 3 bases and J by 3 bases, with 7 bases between them.

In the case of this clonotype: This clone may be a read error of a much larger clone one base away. The CDR3 loop is CASTLGDQPQHF. Written as DNA, the CDR3 is TGTGCCAGCACCCTAGGGGACCAGCCCCAGCATTTT. This chain links TRBV12-3 or TRBV12-4 with TRBJ1-5; D may be TRBD1 (5 bases). The CDR3 is 12 amino acids. V lost 7 bases and J 7 bases, leaving 11 bases between the germline ends.

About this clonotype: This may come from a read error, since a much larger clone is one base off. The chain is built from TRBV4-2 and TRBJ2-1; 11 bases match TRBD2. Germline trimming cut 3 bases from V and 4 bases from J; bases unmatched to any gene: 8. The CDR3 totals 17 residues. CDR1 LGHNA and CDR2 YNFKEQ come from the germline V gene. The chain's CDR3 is CASSHEIAGGIYNEQFF. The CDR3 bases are TGTGCCAGCAGCCATGAGATAGCGGGAGGGATTTACAATGAGCAGTTCTTC.

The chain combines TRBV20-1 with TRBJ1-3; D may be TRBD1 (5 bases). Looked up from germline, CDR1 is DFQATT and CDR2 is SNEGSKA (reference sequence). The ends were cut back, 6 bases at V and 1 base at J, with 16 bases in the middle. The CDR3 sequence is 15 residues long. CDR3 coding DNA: TGCAGTGCCAGGGAGCGGGGTTCATCTGGAAACACCATATATTTT. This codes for CSARERGSSGNTIYF.

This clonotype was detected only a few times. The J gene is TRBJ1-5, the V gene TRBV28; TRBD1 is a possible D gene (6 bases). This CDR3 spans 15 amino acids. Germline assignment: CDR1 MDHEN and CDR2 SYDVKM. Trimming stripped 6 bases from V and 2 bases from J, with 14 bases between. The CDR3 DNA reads TGTGCCAGCAGGAACAGGGAAACGGGCAATCAGCCCCAGCATTTT. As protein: CASRNRETGNQPQHF.

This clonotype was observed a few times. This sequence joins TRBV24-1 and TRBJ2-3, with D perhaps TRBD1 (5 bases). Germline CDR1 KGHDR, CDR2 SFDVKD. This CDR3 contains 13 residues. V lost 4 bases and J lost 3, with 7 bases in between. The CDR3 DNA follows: TGTGCCACCAGTGAGTCAGGGACAGATACGCAGTATTTT. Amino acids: CATSESGTDTQYF.

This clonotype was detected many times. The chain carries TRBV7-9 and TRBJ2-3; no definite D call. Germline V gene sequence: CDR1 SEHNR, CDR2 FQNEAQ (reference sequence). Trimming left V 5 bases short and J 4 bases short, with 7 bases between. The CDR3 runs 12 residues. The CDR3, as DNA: TGTGCCAGCAGCCCCTTGCCAGATACGCAGTATTTT. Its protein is CASSPLPDTQYF. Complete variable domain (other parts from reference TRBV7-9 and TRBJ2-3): DTGVSQNPRHKITKRGQNVTFRCDPISEHNRLYWYRQTLGQGPEFLTYFQNEAQLEKSRLLSDRFSAERPKGSFSTLEIQRTEQGDSAMYLCASSPLPDTQYFGPGTRLTVL.

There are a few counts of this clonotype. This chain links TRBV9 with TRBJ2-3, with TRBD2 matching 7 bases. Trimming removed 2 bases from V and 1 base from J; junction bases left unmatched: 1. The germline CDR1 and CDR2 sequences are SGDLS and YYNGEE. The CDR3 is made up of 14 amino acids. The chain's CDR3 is CASSVLAGTDTQYF. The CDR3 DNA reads TGTGCCAGCAGCGTTCTAGCGGGCACAGATACGCAGTATTTT.

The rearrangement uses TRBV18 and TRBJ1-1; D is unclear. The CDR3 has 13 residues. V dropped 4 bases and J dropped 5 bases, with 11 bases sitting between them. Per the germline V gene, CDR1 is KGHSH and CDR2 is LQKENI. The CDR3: CASSRGAGTEAFF. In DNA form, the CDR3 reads TGTGCCAGCTCACGGGGTGCTGGAACTGAAGCTTTCTTT.

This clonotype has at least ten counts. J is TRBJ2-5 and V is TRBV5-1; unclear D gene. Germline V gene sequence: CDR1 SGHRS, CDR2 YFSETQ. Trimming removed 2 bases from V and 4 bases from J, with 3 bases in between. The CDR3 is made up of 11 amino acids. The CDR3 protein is CASSFLETQYF. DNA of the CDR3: TGCGCCAGCAGCTTCTTAGAGACCCAGTACTTC.

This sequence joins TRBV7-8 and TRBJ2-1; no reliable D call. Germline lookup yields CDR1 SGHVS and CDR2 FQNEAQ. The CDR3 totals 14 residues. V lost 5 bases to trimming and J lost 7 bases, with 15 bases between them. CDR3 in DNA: TGTGCCAGCAGCCCCGGACGTATCCCTAATGAGCAGTTCTTC. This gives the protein CASSPGRIPNEQFF.

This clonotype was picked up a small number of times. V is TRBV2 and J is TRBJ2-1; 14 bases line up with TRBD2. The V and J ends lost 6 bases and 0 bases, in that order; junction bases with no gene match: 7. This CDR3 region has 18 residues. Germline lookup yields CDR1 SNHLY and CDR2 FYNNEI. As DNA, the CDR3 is TGTGCCAGCAGGGGACTAGCGGGAGATCGCCGCTCCTACAATGAGCAGTTCTTC. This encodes CASRGLAGDRRSYNEQFF. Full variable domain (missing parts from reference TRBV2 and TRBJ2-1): EPEVTQTPSHQVTQMGQEVILRCVPISNHLYFYWYRQILGQKVEFLVSFYNNEISEKSEIFDDQFSVERPDGSNFTLKIRSTKLEDSAMYFCASRGLAGDRRSYNEQFFGPGTRLTVL.

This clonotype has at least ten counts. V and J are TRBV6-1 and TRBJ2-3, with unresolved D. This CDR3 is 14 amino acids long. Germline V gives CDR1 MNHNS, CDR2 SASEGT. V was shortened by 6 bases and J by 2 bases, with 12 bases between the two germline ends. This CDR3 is CASRVRTYTDTQYF. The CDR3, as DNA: TGTGCCAGCAGGGTTAGAACCTACACAGATACGCAGTATTTT.

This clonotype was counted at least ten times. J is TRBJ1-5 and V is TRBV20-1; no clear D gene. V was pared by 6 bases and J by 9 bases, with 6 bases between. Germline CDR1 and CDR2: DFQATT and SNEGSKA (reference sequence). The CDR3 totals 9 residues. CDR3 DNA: TGCAGTGCCCTTCGGCCCCAGCATTTT. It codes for CSALRPQHF.

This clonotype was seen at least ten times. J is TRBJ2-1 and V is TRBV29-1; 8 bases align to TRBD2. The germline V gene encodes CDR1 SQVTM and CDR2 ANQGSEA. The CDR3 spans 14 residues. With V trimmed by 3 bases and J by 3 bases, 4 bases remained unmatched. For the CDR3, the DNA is TGCAGCGTTGAGCGGGGGGTTATCTACAATGAGCAGTTCTTC. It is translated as CSVERGVIYNEQFF.

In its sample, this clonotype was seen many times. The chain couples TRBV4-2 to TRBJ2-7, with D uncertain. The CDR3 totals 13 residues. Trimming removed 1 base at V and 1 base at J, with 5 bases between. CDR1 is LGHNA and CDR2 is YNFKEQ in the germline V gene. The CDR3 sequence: CASSQVRSYEQYF. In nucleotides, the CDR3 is TGTGCCAGCAGCCAAGTTAGGTCCTACGAGCAGTACTTC.

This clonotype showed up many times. CDR3 in amino acids: CASSVGLPAGYTF. The CDR3 DNA reads TGTGCCAGCAGCGTAGGGTTGCCGGCCGGCTACACCTTC. This sequence joins TRBV9 and TRBJ1-2; D not resolved. The CDR3 contains 13 residues. V was pared by 0 bases and J by 8 bases, with 11 bases between. Germline-derived CDR1 and CDR2 are SGDLS and YYNGEE.

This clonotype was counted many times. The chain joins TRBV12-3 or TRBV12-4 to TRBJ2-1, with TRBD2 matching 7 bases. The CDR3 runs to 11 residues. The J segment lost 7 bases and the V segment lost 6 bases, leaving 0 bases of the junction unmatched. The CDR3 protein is CASSGGNEQFF. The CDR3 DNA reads TGTGCCAGCAGCGGGGGGAATGAGCAGTTCTTC.

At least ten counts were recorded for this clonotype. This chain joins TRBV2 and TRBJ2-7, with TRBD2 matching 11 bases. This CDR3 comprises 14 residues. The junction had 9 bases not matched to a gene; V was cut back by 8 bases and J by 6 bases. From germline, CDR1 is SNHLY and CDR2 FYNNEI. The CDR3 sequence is CASGGLAGGSEQYF. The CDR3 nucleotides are TGTGCCAGCGGCGGCCTAGCGGGAGGAAGCGAGCAGTACTTC.

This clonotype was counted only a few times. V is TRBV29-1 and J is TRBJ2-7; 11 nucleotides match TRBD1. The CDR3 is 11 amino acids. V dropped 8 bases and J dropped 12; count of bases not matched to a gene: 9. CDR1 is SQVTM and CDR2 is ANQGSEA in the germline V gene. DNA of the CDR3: TGCAGCTTCCAGGACAGGGGGCTTTGGTACTTC. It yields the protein CSFQDRGLWYF.